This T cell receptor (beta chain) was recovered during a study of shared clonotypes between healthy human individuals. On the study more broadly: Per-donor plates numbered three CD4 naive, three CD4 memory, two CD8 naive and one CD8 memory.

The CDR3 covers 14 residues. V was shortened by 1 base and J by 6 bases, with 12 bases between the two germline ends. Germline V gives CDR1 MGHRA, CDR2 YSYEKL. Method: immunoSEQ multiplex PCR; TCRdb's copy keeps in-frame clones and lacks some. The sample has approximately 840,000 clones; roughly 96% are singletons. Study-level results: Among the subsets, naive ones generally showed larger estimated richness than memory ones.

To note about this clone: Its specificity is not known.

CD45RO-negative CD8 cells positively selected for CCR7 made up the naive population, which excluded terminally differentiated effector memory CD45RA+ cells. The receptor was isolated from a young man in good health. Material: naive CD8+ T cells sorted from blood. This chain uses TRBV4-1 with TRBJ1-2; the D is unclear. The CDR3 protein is CASSQALNTDGYTF. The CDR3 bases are TGCGCCAGCAGCCAAGCCCTAAACACTGATGGCTACACCTTC.